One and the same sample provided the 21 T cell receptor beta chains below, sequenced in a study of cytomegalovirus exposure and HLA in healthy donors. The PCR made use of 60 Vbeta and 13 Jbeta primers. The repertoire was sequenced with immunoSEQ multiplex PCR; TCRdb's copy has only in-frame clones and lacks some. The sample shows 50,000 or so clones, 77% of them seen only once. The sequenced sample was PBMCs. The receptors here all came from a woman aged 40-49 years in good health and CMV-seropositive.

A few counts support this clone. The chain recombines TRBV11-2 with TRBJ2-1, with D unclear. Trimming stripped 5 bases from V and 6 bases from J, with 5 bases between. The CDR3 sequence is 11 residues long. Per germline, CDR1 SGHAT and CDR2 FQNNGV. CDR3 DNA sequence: TGTGCCAGCAGCCTATTCAATGAGCAGTTCTTC. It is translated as CASSLFNEQFF.

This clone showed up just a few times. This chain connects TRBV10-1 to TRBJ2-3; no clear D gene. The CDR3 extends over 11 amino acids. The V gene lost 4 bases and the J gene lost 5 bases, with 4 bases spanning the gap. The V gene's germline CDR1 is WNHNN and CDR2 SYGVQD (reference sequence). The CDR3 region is CASSVGDTQYF. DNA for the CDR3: TGCGCCAGCAGTGTCGGAGATACGCAGTATTTT.

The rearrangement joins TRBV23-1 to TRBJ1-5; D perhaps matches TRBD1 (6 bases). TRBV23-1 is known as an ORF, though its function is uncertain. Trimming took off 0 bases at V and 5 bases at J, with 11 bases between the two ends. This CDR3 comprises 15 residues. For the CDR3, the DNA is TGCGCCAGCAGTCAATCGGGGGCAGTTTATCAGCCCCAGCATTTT. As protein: CASSQSGAVYQPQHF.

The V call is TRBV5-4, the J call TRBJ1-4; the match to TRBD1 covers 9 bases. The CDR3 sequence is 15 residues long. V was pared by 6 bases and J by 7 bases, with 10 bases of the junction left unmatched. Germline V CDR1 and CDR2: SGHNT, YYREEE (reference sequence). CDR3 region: CASTPGQGRSEKLFF. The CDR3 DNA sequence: TGTGCCAGCACCCCCGGACAGGGGCGCAGTGAAAAACTGTTTTTT.

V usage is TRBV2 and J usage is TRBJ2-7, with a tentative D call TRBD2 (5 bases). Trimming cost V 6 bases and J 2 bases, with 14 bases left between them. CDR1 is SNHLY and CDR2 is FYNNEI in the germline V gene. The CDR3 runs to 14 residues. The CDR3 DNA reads TGTGCCAGCAGGATTTTACTAGGGCCCTACGAGCAGTACTTC. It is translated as CASRILLGPYEQYF.

The CDR3 loop reads CASSSNSGGPPQETQYF. For the CDR3, the DNA is TGCGCCAGCAGCTCAAATAGCGGGGGGCCCCCCCAAGAGACCCAGTACTTC. This chain connects TRBV5-1 to TRBJ2-5; TRBD2 aligns across 10 bases. CDR3 size: 17 residues. Per germline, CDR1 SGHRS and CDR2 YFSETQ. Trimming cost V 3 bases and J 1 base; bases outside gene matches: 9.

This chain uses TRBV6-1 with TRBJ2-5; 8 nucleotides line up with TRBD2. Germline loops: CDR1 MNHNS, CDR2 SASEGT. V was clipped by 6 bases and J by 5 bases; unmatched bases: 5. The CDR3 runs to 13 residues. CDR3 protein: CASRASGSETQYF. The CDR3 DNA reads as TGTGCCAGCAGGGCTAGCGGGTCCGAGACCCAGTACTTC.

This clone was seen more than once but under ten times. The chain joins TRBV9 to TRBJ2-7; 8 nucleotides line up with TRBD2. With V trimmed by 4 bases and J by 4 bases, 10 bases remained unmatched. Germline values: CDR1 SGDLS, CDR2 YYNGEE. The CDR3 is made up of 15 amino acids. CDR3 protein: CASSPSGRGAYEQYF. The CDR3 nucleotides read TGTGCCAGCAGCCCTTCGGGGCGGGGGGCTTACGAGCAGTACTTC.

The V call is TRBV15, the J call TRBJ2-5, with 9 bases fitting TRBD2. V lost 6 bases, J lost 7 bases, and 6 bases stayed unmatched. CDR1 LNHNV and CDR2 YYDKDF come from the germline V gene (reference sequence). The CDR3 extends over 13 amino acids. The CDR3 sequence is CATRAGTSWTQYF. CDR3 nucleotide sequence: TGTGCCACCAGGGCGGGGACTAGCTGGACCCAGTACTTC.

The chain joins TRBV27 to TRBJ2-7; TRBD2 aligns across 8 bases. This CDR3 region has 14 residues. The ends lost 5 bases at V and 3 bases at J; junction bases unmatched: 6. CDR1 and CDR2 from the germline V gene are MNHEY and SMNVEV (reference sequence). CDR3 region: CASSHGTRNYEQYF. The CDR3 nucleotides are TGTGCCAGCAGTCACGGGACTAGAAACTACGAGCAGTACTTC.

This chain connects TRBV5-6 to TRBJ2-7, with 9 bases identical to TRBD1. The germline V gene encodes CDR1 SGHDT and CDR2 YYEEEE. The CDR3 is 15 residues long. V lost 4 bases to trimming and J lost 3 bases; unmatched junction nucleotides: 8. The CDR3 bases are TGTGCCAGCAGCCTATGGGACAGGGTTAACTACGAGCAGTACTTC. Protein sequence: CASSLWDRVNYEQYF. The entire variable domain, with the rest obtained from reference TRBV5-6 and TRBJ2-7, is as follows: DAGVTQSPTHLIKTRGQQVTLRCSPKSGHDTVSWYQQALGQGPQFIFQYYEEEERQRGNFPDRFSGHQFPNYSSELNVNALLLGDSALYLCASSLWDRVNYEQYFGPGTRLTVT.

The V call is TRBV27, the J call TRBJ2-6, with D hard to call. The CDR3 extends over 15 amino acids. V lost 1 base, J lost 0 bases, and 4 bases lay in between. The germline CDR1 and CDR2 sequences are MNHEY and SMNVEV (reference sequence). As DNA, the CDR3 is TGTGCCAGCAGTTTATGGGCCTCTGGGGCCAACGTCCTGACTTTC. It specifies CASSLWASGANVLTF.

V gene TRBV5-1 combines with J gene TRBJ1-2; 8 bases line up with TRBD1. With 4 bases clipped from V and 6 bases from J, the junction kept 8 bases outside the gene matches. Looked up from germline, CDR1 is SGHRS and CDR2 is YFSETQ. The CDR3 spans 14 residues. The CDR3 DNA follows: TGCGCCAGCAGCGCGGACAGGGCGCCAAATGGCTACACCTTC. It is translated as CASSADRAPNGYTF. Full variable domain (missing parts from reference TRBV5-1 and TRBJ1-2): KAGVTQTPRYLIKTRGQQVTLSCSPISGHRSVSWYQQTPGQGLQFLFEYFSETQRNKGNFPGRFSGRQFSNSRSEMNVSTLELGDSALYLCASSADRAPNGYTFGSGTRLTVV.

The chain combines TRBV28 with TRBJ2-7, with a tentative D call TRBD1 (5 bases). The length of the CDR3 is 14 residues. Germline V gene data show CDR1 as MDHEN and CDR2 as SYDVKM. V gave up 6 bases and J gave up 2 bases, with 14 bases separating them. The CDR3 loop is CASRKQAPAYEQYF. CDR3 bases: TGTGCCAGCAGGAAACAGGCGCCGGCCTACGAGCAGTACTTC.

As DNA, the CDR3 is TGTGCCAGCAGCCAGTTCCCGGGACTAGCGGGGATTATCAATGAGCAGTTCTTC. Protein product: CASSQFPGLAGIINEQFF. The V call is TRBV14, the J call TRBJ2-1, with 13 bases fitting TRBD2. Germline CDR1 SGHDN, CDR2 FVKESK. The CDR3 sequence is 18 residues long. The J segment lost 6 bases and the V segment lost 3 bases, leaving 11 bases of the junction unmatched.

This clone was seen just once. CDR3 in DNA: TGTGCCAGCAGACAGGGAAAGGAGACCCAGTACTTC. Its translation is CASRQGKETQYF. This sequence joins TRBV6-5 and TRBJ2-5; possible D gene TRBD1, 6 bases. V was cut by 6 bases and J by 5 bases, with 10 bases left in between. Germline assignment: CDR1 MNHEY and CDR2 SVGAGI. The CDR3 extends over 12 amino acids.

The CDR3: CAWRRTGGIVSPLHF. The DNA for the CDR3 is TGTGCCTGGAGAAGGACAGGGGGCATTGTTTCACCCCTCCACTTT. V gene TRBV30 combines with J gene TRBJ1-6, with 11 bases lining up with TRBD1. The germline gives CDR1 GTSNPN, CDR2 SVGIG (reference sequence). This CDR3 region has 15 residues. The J segment lost 9 bases and the V segment lost 3 bases, leaving 7 bases of the junction unmatched.

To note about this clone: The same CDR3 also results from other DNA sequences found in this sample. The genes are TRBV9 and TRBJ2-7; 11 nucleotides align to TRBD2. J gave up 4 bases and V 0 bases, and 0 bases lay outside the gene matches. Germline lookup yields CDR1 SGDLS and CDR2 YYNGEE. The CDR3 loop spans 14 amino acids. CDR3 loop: CASSVASGGYEQYF. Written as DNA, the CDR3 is TGTGCCAGCAGCGTAGCTAGCGGGGGGTACGAGCAGTACTTC.

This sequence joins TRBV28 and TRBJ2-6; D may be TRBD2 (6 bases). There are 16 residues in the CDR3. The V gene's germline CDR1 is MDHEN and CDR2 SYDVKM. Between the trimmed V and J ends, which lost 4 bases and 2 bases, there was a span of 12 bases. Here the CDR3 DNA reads TGTGCCAGCAGTTCCAATGGCGGGGCTGGGGCCAACGTCCTGACTTTC. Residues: CASSSNGGAGANVLTF.

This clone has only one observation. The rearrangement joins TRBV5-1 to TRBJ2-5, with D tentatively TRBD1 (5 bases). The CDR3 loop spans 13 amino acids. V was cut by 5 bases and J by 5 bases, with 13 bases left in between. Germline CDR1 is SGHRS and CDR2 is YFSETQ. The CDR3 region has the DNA TGCGCCAGCAGTCCTCAGGGTATGGAGACCCAGTACTTC. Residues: CASSPQGMETQYF.

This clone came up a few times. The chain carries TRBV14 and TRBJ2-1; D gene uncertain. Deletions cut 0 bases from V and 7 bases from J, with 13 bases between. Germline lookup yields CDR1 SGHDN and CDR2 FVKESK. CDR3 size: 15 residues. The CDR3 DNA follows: TGTGCCAGCAGCCAAGATTTGGGCCCTGGGAATGAGCAGTTCTTC. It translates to CASSQDLGPGNEQFF.